Listed below are T cell receptor beta chains from one sample, sequenced in a study of T-cell reconstitution after alpha-beta-depleted transplantation in children. Each CDR3 protein is one row after TCRdb ran MiXCR on the PCR reads. The sample lists some 600,000 distinct CDR3 sequences; around 13% were seen once. Sequencing was performed on PBMCs, mostly from graft donor cells, taken 360 days after TCRalphabeta/CD19-depleted stem cell transplant. The receptors derive from a male patient between 10 and 17 years old who had a stem cell transplant for acute myeloid leukemia, so the T cells may come from the graft donor. Each CDR3 is given with its conserved first and last residue. D genes are given only for firm matches. A clone size is listed for some rows: how often the clone was seen (once, few, many), or a class if it is expanded.

>TRBV20-1|.|TRBD2
CSARWLADNEQFF
>TRBV12-3/TRBV12-4|.|.
CASRLALGGTQYF
>TRBV20-1|.|TRBD1
CSATAIPGQGAISGYYEQYF
>TRBV12-3/TRBV12-4|.|.
CASRTAVTEAFF
>TRBV28|many|.
CASTADYTGNEQFF
>TRBV29-1|many|.
CSVDIGSRLYGDTQYF
>TRBV6-5|few|TRBD1
CASSYSRLAGGNQPQHF
>TRBV3-1|.|.
CASSPGLRAQYF
>TRBV7-8|few|.
CASSTWTNEHGELFF
>TRBV5-1|.|.
CASSPRVATYTDTQYF
>TRBV11-3|.|TRBD1
CASSVSQGADTEAFF
>TRBV27|many|.
CASSLFLWAGELFF
>TRBV12-3/TRBV12-4|many|.
CASSLTGNIQYF
>TRBV6-2/TRBV6-3|.|TRBD2
CASSHSLAGVSTDTQYF
>TRBV15|.|TRBD2
CATSRARLAGRIDEQFF
>TRBV20-1|few|TRBD2
CSASDDLAGPYNEQFF
>TRBV7-2|.|.
CASSLVAELNQPQHF
>TRBV28|.|TRBD1
CASSFQRDRGPYNEQFF
>TRBV5-5|few|.
CASSKKQGQTQYF
>TRBV23-1|.|.
CASSQIGGTPHQETQYF
>TRBV20-1|few|.
CSAGGPNTEAFF
>TRBV27|.|.
CASSFQAGSYEQYF
>TRBV11-2|few|.
CASRLGVGPGPSSYEQYF
>TRBV7-2|.|.
CASSPSGLASTDTQYF
>TRBV29-1|.|TRBD2
CSVGPGLAGFSEQFF
>TRBV6-1|.|.
CASSTGWGDTQYF
>TRBV9|.|TRBD2
CASSVASGVGPGANVLTF
>TRBV20-1|few|TRBD1
CSASDRVGGELFF
>TRBV5-1|many|TRBD2
CASSFTGTSGRWAYEQYF